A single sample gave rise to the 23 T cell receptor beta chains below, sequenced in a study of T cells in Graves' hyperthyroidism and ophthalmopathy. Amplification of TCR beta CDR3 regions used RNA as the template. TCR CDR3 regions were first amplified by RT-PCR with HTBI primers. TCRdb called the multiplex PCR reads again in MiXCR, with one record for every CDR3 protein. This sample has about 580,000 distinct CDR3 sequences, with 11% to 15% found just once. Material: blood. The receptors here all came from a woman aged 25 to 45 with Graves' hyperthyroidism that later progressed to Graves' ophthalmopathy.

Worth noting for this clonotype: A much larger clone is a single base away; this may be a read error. CDR3 coding DNA: TGTGCCAGTAGTCCTGGAAGGTTGGCGGGGGCTACCTACGAGCAGCACTTC. As protein: CASSPGRLAGATYEQHF. This chain connects TRBV19 to TRBJ2-7, with D maybe TRBD2 (7 bases). Germline CDR1 is LNHDA and CDR2 is SQIVND (reference sequence). The CDR3 extends over 17 amino acids.

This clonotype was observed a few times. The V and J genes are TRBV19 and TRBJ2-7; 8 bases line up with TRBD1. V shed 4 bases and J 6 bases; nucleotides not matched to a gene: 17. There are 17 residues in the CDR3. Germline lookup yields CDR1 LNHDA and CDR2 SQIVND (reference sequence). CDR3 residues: CASSTFLRSRGQVEQYF. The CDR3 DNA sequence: TGTGCCAGTAGTACCTTCCTCAGGTCCAGGGGGCAAGTCGAGCAGTACTTC.

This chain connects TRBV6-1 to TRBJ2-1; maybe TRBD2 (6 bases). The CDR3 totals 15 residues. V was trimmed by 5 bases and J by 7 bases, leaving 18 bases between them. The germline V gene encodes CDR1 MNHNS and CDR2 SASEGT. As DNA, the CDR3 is TGTGCCAGCAGTAGCCTAGCCCCCGGGGGAAATGAGCAGTTCTTC. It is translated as CASSSLAPGGNEQFF.

CDR3: CASSLGEGDVSYEQYF. CDR3 DNA: TGTGCCAGCAGCTTAGGAGAGGGGGACGTAAGCTACGAGCAGTACTTC. The chain links TRBV11-3 to TRBJ2-7; D may be TRBD1 (6 bases). This CDR3 is 16 amino acids long. The germline CDR1 and CDR2 sequences are SGHNT and YENEEA. The ends were cut back, 1 base at V and 3 bases at J, with 16 bases in the middle.

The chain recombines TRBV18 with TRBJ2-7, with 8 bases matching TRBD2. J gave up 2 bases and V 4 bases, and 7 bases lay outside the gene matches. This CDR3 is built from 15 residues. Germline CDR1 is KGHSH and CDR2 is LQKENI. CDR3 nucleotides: TGTGCCAGCTCACATCGAGCGGGAGCCACCTACGAGCAGTACTTC. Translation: CASSHRAGATYEQYF. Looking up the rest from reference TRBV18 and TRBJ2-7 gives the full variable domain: NAGVMQNPRHLVRRRGQEARLRCSPMKGHSHVYWYRQLPEEGLKFMVYLQKENIIDESGMPKERFSAEFPKEGPSILRIQQVVRGDSAAYFCASSHRAGATYEQYFGPGTRLTVT.

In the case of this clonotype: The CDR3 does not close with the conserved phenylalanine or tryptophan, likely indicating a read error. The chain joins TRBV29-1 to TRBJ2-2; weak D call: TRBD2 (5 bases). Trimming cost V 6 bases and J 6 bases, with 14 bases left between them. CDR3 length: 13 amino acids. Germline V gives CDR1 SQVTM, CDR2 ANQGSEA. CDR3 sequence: CSVPGFNAGELFV. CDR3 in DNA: TGCAGCGTCCCGGGATTCAACGCCGGGGAGCTGTTTGTT.

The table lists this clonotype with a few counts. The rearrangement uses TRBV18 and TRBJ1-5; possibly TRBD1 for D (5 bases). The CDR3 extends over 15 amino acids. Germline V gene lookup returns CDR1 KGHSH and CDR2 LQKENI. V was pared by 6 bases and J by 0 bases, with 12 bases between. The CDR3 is CASSPSGPSNQPQHF. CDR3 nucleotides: TGTGCCAGCTCGCCTTCGGGGCCTAGCAATCAGCCCCAGCATTTT.

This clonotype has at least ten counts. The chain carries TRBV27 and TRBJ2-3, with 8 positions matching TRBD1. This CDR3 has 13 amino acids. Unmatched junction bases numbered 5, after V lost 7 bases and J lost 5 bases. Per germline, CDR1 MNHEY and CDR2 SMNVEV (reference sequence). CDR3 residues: CASTGQGRDTQYF. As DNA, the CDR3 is TGTGCCAGCACTGGACAGGGAAGAGATACGCAGTATTTT.

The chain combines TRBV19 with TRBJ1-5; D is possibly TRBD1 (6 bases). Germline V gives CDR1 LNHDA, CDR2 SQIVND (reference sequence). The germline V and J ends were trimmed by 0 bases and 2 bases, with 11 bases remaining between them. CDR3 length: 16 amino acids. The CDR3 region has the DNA TGTGCCAGTAGTATAGATTTCCCAGGGGGCAATCAGCCCCAGCATTTT. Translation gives CASSIDFPGGNQPQHF.

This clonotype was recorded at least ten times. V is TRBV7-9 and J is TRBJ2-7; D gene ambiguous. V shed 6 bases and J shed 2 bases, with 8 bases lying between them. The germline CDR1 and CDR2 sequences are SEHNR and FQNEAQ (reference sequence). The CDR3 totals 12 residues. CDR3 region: CASSGRAYEQYF. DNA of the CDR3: TGTGCCAGCAGTGGAAGGGCCTACGAGCAGTACTTC.

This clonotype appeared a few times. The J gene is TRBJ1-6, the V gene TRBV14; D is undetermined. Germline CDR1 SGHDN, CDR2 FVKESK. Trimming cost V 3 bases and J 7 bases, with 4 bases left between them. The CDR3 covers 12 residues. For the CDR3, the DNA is TGTGCCAGCAGCCACCGGAATTCACCCCTCCACTTT. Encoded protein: CASSHRNSPLHF.

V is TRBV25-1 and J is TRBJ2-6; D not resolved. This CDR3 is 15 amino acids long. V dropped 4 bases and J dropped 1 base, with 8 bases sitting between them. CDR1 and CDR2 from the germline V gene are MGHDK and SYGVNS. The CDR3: CASSGFRSGANVLTF. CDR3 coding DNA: TGTGCCAGCAGTGGGTTTAGATCTGGGGCCAACGTCCTGACTTTC. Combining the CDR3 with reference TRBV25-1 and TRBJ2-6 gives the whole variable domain EADIYQTPRYLVIGTGKKITLECSQTMGHDKMYWYQQDPGMELHLIHYSYGVNSTEKGDLSSESTVSRIRTEHFPLTLESARPSHTSQYLCASSGFRSGANVLTFGAGSRLTVL.

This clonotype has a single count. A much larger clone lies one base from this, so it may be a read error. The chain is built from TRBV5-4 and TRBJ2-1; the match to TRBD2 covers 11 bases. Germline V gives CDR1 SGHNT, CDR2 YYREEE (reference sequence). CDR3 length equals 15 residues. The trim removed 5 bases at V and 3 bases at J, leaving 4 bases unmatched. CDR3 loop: CASRQGLADYNEQFF. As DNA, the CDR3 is TGTGCCAGCAGACAGGGACTAGCGGACTACAATGAGCAGTTCTTC. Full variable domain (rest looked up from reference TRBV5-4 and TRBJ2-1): ETGVTQSPTHLIKTRGQQVTLRCSSQSGHNTVSWYQQALGQGPQFIFQYYREEENGRGNFPPRFSGLQFPNYSSELNVNALELDDSALYLCASRQGLADYNEQFFGPGTRLTVL.

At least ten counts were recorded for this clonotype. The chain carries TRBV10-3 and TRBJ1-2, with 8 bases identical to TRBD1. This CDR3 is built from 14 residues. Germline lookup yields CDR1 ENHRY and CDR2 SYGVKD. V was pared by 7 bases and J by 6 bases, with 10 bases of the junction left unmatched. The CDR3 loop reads CAITNQGALDGYTF. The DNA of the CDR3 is TGTGCCATCACCAATCAGGGGGCGCTTGATGGCTACACCTTC.

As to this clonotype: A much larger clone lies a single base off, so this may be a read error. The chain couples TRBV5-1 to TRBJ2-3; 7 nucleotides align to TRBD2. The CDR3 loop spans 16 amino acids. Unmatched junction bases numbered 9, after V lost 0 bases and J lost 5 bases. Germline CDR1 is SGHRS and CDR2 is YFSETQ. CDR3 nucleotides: TGCGCCAGCAGCTTGGAGCCTGGCGGGAGTAAAGATACGCAGTATTTT. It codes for CASSLEPGGSKDTQYF.

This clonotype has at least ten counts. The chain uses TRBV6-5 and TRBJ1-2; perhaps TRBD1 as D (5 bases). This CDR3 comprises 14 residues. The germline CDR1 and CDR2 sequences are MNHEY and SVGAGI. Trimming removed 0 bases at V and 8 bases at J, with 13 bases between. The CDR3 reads CASSYSSGRGGYTF. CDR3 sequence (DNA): TGTGCCAGCAGTTACTCGTCAGGGAGAGGGGGCTACACCTTC.

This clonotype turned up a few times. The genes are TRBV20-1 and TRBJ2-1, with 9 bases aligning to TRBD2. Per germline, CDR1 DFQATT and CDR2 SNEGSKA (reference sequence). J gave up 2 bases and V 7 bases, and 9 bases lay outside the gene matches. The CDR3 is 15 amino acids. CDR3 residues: CSVNAGLAAYNEQFF. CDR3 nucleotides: TGCAGTGTTAATGCGGGACTAGCAGCCTACAATGAGCAGTTCTTC.

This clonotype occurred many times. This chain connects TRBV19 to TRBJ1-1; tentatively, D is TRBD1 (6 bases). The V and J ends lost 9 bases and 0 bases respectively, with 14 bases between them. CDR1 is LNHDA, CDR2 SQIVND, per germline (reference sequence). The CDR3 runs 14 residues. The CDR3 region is CASSEQGMNTEAFF. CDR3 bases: TGTGCCAGCAGTGAACAGGGAATGAACACTGAAGCTTTCTTT.

This CDR3 is CATSDSGTSGRETQYF. CDR3 DNA: TGTGCCACCAGTGATTCAGGGACTAGCGGGAGAGAGACCCAGTACTTC. The chain combines TRBV24-1 with TRBJ2-5; 14 bases agree with TRBD2. Germline CDR1 reads KGHDR; CDR2 reads SFDVKD. The CDR3 sequence is 16 residues long. Trimming removed 2 bases from V and 4 bases from J; junction bases left unmatched: 2.

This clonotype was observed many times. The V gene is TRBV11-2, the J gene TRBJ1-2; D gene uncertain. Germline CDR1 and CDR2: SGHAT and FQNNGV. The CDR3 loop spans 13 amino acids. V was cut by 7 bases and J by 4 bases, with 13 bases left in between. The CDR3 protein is CASTPGVSYGYTF. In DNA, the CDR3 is TGTGCCAGCACTCCCGGGGTTTCCTATGGCTACACCTTC.

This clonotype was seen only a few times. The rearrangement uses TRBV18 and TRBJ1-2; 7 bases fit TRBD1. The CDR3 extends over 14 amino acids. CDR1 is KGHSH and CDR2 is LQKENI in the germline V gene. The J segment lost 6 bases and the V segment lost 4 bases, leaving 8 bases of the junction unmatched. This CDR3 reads CASSLDRKWNGYTF. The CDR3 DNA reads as TGTGCCAGCTCACTGGACAGGAAGTGGAATGGCTACACCTTC.

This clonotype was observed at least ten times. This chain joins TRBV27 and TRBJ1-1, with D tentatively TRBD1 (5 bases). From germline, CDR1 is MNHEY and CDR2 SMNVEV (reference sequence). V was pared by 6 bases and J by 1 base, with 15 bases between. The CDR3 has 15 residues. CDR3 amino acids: CASSPRPDRNTEAFF. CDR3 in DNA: TGTGCCAGCAGCCCACGACCAGACAGGAACACTGAAGCTTTCTTT.

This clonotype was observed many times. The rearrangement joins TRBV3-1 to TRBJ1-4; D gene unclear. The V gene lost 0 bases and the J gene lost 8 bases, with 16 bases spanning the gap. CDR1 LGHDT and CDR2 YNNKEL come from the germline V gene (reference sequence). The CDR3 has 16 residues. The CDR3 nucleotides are TGTGCCAGCAGCCAAGACGCGGCGGCGCGTCGGGAAAAACTGTTTTTT. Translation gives CASSQDAAARREKLFF.